The 20 T cell receptor beta chains listed next were all sequenced from one sample in a study of OX40 agonist ivuxolimab in advanced cancers. Clones were read by immunoSEQ multiplex PCR, and TCRdb kept only the in-frame ones, dropping some. The sample contains 70,000 to 80,000 clones, approximately 90% of which appear only once. The starting material was CD4+ or CD8+ T cells sorted from blood, obtained in a trial of the OX40 agonist ivuxolimab. Receptors were obtained from an adult with an advanced solid tumor such as melanoma, head and neck, liver or kidney cancer.

The CDR3 bases are TGCGCCAGCAGCTTGTTGGACAGAGACAATGAGCAGTTCTTC. Translated, it gives CASSLLDRDNEQFF. The chain recombines TRBV5-1 with TRBJ2-1; the D gene is possibly TRBD1 (6 bases). CDR3 length: 14 amino acids. Trimming pared 1 base from V and 5 bases from J, leaving 10 bases between. Per germline, CDR1 SGHRS and CDR2 YFSETQ.

This chain uses TRBV2 with TRBJ1-3; D gene uncertain. This CDR3 has 17 amino acids. V lost 0 bases and J lost 0, with 12 bases in between. Germline CDR1 SNHLY, CDR2 FYNNEI. CDR3 in amino acids: CASSEAGEPGSGNTIYF. In DNA, the CDR3 is TGTGCCAGCAGTGAAGCAGGTGAACCAGGCTCTGGAAACACCATATATTTT. Full variable domain (rest looked up from reference TRBV2 and TRBJ1-3): EPEVTQTPSHQVTQMGQEVILRCVPISNHLYFYWYRQILGQKVEFLVSFYNNEISEKSEIFDDQFSVERPDGSNFTLKIRSTKLEDSAMYFCASSEAGEPGSGNTIYFGEGSWLTVV.

This clone was counted once. The rearrangement uses TRBV7-2 and TRBJ2-1; 13 bases are shared with TRBD2. Germline V gives CDR1 SGHTA, CDR2 FQGNSA. The CDR3 totals 18 residues. Trimming at V came to 5 bases and at J to 6 bases, leaving 13 bases not matched to a gene. The CDR3 nucleotides are TGTGCCAGCAGCCCCGCAGGACTAGCGGGAGCTGGGGCCAATGAGCAGTTCTTC. Translated: CASSPAGLAGAGANEQFF. The full variable domain, rest sourced from reference TRBV7-2 and TRBJ2-1, is GAGVSQSPSNKVTEKGKDVELRCDPISGHTALYWYRQSLGQGLEFLIYFQGNSAPDKSGLPSDRFSAERTGGSVSTLTIQRTQQEDSAVYLCASSPAGLAGAGANEQFFGPGTRLTVL.

The CDR3 nucleotides are TGTGCCAGCAGTTTACCCGGACGCCTCCACCACTTT. It yields the protein CASSLPGRLHHF. The rearrangement joins TRBV28 to TRBJ1-6, with unresolved D. Germline CDR1 is MDHEN and CDR2 is SYDVKM. The V and J ends lost 2 bases and 18 bases respectively, with 14 bases between them. There are 12 residues in the CDR3.

This clone was seen just once. V is TRBV11-2 and J is TRBJ1-1, with D unclear. This CDR3 has 14 amino acids. V lost 5 bases, J lost 2 bases, and 12 bases lay in between. The germline CDR1 and CDR2 sequences are SGHAT and FQNNGV. CDR3 DNA sequence: TGTGCCAGCAGCCTAACTTATGGAAACACTGAAGCTTTCTTT. Encoded protein: CASSLTYGNTEAFF.

The CDR3 is CASSVGDGRSGANVLTF. Written as DNA, the CDR3 is TGTGCCAGCAGTGTAGGGGACGGACGCTCTGGGGCCAACGTCCTGACTTTC. The chain links TRBV6-1 to TRBJ2-6; D possibly matches TRBD1 or TRBD2 (5 bases each). Germline CDR1 reads MNHNS; CDR2 reads SASEGT. The CDR3 is 17 amino acids. V was shortened by 4 bases and J by 0 bases, with 13 bases between the two germline ends.

In DNA form, the CDR3 reads TGTGCCAGCTCACAAACGGGAGGGACCTACGAGCAGTACTTC. Its protein is CASSQTGGTYEQYF. The chain links TRBV18 to TRBJ2-7; 8 positions match TRBD2. This CDR3 has 14 amino acids. J was trimmed by 2 bases and V by 4 bases; bases with no gene match: 4. Germline V gene sequence: CDR1 KGHSH, CDR2 LQKENI.

The chain recombines TRBV15 with TRBJ1-2; no reliable D call. V lost 0 bases and J 2 bases, leaving 13 bases between the germline ends. Germline loops: CDR1 LNHNV, CDR2 YYDKDF (reference sequence). The CDR3 consists of 16 residues. The DNA for the CDR3 is TGTGCCACCAGCAGAGATACTGTGACGGGAAACTATGGCTACACCTTC. This codes for CATSRDTVTGNYGYTF. The whole variable domain, remainder taken from reference TRBV15 and TRBJ1-2, is DAMVIQNPRYQVTQFGKPVTLSCSQTLNHNVMYWYQQKSSQAPKLLFHYYDKDFNNEADTPDNFQSRRPNTSFCFLDIRSPGLGDTAMYLCATSRDTVTGNYGYTFGSGTRLTVV.

This clone has a single count. This sequence joins TRBV4-1 and TRBJ2-7; TRBD2 is a possible D gene (6 bases). V lost 1 base, J lost 2 bases, and 12 bases lay in between. The CDR3 runs to 15 residues. Germline values: CDR1 MGHRA, CDR2 YSYEKL. The chain's CDR3 is CASSQGGIGTYEQYF. CDR3 sequence (DNA): TGCGCCAGCAGCCAAGGCGGGATTGGGACCTACGAGCAGTACTTC.

This clone appeared once. This chain links TRBV5-1 with TRBJ1-1; D call uncertain. The length of the CDR3 is 12 residues. With 4 bases removed from V and 5 bases from J, the gap between germline ends came to 9 bases. Germline values: CDR1 SGHRS, CDR2 YFSETQ. For the CDR3, the DNA is TGCGCCAGCAGCCCTGGAAGGACTGAAGCTTTCTTT. The encoded protein is CASSPGRTEAFF.

J is TRBJ2-1 and V is TRBV14; D is tentatively TRBD1 or TRBD2 (5 bases each). Trimming stripped 5 bases from V and 7 bases from J, with 15 bases between. Germline values: CDR1 SGHDN, CDR2 FVKESK. This CDR3 contains 14 residues. For the CDR3, the DNA is TGTGCCAGCAGCTTCCCCGGGACCCCGAATGAGCAGTTCTTC. It is translated as CASSFPGTPNEQFF.

This chain links TRBV5-1 with TRBJ1-3, with a weak D call TRBD1 (5 bases). This CDR3 has 14 residues. The germline V and J ends were trimmed by 5 bases and 3 bases, with 12 bases remaining between them. CDR1 is SGHRS, CDR2 YFSETQ, per germline. The CDR3 is CASRTGTGGNTIYF. As DNA, the CDR3 is TGCGCCAGCAGAACCGGGACCGGTGGAAACACCATATATTTT.

The chain has TRBV19 and TRBJ2-1; the D is unclear. Looked up from germline, CDR1 is LNHDA and CDR2 is SQIVND (reference sequence). Trimming left V 3 bases short and J 0 bases short, with 12 bases between. CDR3 length: 16 residues. The CDR3 DNA reads as TGTGCCAGTAGTATTGCGAGACTTAACTCCTACAATGAGCAGTTCTTC. Protein product: CASSIARLNSYNEQFF.

The chain has TRBV15 and TRBJ2-7; 7 bases agree with TRBD2. The CDR3 extends over 17 amino acids. V shed 0 bases, J shed 0 bases, and the junction held 8 bases outside the gene matches. Germline V gives CDR1 LNHNV, CDR2 YYDKDF (reference sequence). In DNA, the CDR3 is TGTGCCACCAGCAGAGATAAGGGCACTAGCGACTCCTACGAGCAGTACTTC. It codes for CATSRDKGTSDSYEQYF.

This clone was seen just once. The V and J genes are TRBV6-1 and TRBJ2-4, with 12 bases matching TRBD2. The CDR3 spans 14 residues. Germline CDR1 MNHNS, CDR2 SASEGT. Germline trimming cut 7 bases from V and 3 bases from J; bases unmatched to any gene: 1. The CDR3 bases are TGTGCCAGCACTAGCGGGGGGGGCAAAAACATTCAGTACTTC. It encodes CASTSGGGKNIQYF.

This chain joins TRBV6-5 and TRBJ2-7; D remains unclear. The CDR3 runs to 14 residues. Trimming left V 0 bases short and J 0 bases short, with 6 bases between. In germline, CDR1 is MNHEY, CDR2 SVGAGI. The CDR3 nucleotides are TGTGCCAGCAGTTACTCTGGGGACTCCTACGAGCAGTACTTC. Translation gives CASSYSGDSYEQYF.

This CDR3 reads CAWSPDYGYTF. The CDR3 bases are TGTGCCTGGAGTCCAGACTATGGCTACACCTTC. This chain links TRBV30 with TRBJ1-2, with unresolved D. The length of the CDR3 is 11 residues. Trimming removed 2 bases from V and 3 bases from J, with 4 bases in between. Germline values: CDR1 GTSNPN, CDR2 SVGIG (reference sequence).

V is TRBV7-2 and J is TRBJ2-7; 8 nucleotides align to TRBD2. This CDR3 has 16 amino acids. Per germline, CDR1 SGHTA and CDR2 FQGNSA. Trimming took 0 bases from V and 5 from J; bases not matched to a gene: 9. CDR3 in DNA: TGTGCCAGCAGCTTAGCACATGGCGGGAGGACCAACGAGCAGTACTTC. This codes for CASSLAHGGRTNEQYF.

This clone was counted between two and nine times. The chain has TRBV5-4 and TRBJ2-3; TRBD2 matches 11 bases. V was pared by 2 bases and J by 3 bases, with 5 bases of the junction left unmatched. From germline, CDR1 is SGHNT and CDR2 YYREEE (reference sequence). The CDR3 has 16 amino acids. CDR3 loop: CASSLRTSGWTDTQYF. In nucleotides, the CDR3 is TGTGCCAGCAGCTTACGGACTAGCGGGTGGACAGATACGCAGTATTTT.

The chain has TRBV6-5 and TRBJ2-1, with D tentatively TRBD1 (6 bases). Trimming left V 11 bases short and J 6 bases short, with 20 bases between. Germline loops: CDR1 MNHEY, CDR2 SVGAGI. This CDR3 is 14 amino acids long. The CDR3 DNA is TGTGCCTCTCGCCTGGCAGGGGAAGGCAATGAGCAGTTCTTC. Protein: CASRLAGEGNEQFF.